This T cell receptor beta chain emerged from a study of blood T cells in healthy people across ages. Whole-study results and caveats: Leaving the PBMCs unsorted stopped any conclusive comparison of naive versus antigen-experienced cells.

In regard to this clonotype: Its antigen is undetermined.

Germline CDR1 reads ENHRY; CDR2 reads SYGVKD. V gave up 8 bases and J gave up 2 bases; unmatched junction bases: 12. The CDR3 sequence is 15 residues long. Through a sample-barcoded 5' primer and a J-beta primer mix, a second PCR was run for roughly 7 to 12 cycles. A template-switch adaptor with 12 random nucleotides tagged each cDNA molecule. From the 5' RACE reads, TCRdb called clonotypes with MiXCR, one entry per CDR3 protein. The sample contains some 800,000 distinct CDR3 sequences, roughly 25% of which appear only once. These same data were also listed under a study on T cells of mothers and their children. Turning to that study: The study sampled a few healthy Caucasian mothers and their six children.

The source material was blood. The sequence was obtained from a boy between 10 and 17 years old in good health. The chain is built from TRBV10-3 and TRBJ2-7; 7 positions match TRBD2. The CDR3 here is CAIAGELLRPYEQYF. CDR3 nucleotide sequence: TGTGCCATCGCGGGGGAACTCCTGAGGCCCTACGAGCAGTACTTC.